This TCR beta chain was observed in a study of OX40 agonist ivuxolimab in advanced cancers. Across the study: Melanoma, hepatocellular carcinoma, head and neck or renal cell cancer occurred in dose-escalation patients.

The protocol was immunoSEQ multiplex PCR, while the TCRdb copy is restricted to in-frame clones and leaves out a portion. The sample lists about 82,000 clones, roughly 92% occurring once. Findings of the study overall: The average count of expanded clones was higher among CD8+ T cells than among CD4+.

A note on this clone: Antigen unknown.

The CDR3 loop spans 14 amino acids. V gave up 5 bases and J gave up 6 bases, with 16 bases separating them. Germline-derived CDR1 and CDR2 are LNHDA and SQIVND (reference sequence). The chain uses TRBV19 and TRBJ1-2; the D gene is possibly TRBD1 (5 bases). The sequencing here drew on CD4+ or CD8+ T cells sorted from blood, taken in a trial of the OX40 agonist ivuxolimab. The source is an adult with an advanced solid tumor such as melanoma, head and neck, liver or kidney cancer. CDR3 DNA: TGTGCCAGTAGTGCCCAGGGCTATGGGAATGGCTACACCTTC. It encodes CASSAQGYGNGYTF.